This passage covers 19 T cell receptor beta chains from one sample sequenced in a study of blood T cell repertoires in COVID-19. Here immunoSEQ multiplex PCR was the method, and the copy in TCRdb shows in-frame clones only, minus some. The sample shows around 80,000 clones, about four fifths of them seen only once. Sequenced sample: peripheral blood. Source of these receptors: a human donor in a cohort sampled during active COVID-19.

The rearrangement joins TRBV5-1 to TRBJ2-3, with 8 bases that match TRBD2. V was clipped by 0 bases and J by 2 bases; unmatched bases: 2. The CDR3 is 15 residues long. CDR1 is SGHRS, CDR2 YFSETQ, per germline. The chain's CDR3 is CASSLERGNTDTQYF. CDR3 nucleotides: TGCGCCAGCAGCTTGGAGCGGGGGAACACAGATACGCAGTATTTT.

The CDR3 spells CSAIERGLAGEQETQYF. The CDR3, as DNA: TGCAGCGCCATAGAACGGGGACTAGCGGGGGAGCAAGAGACCCAGTACTTC. J is TRBJ2-5 and V is TRBV29-1, with 14 bases lining up with TRBD2. The CDR3 sequence is 17 residues long. After removal of 7 bases from V and 2 bases from J, the junction contained 12 bases not matched to a gene. The germline V gene has CDR1 SQVTM and CDR2 ANQGSEA.

The chain has TRBV11-2 and TRBJ1-3; D is uncertain. The CDR3 runs to 16 residues. CDR1 is SGHAT, CDR2 FQNNGV, per germline. Trimming removed 3 bases from V and 0 bases from J, with 12 bases in between. The CDR3 protein is CASSFISGISGNTIYF. In DNA, the CDR3 is TGTGCCAGCAGCTTTATCTCGGGGATCTCTGGAAACACCATATATTTT.

The chain carries TRBV28 and TRBJ1-1, with 9 bases aligning to TRBD1. The junction had 15 bases not matched to a gene; V was cut back by 3 bases and J by 1 base. Germline V gene sequence: CDR1 MDHEN, CDR2 SYDVKM. This CDR3 has 19 residues. Here the CDR3 DNA reads TGTGCCAGCAGTTTTTATTCGGTGCGTGACAGGGGGTCGAACACTGAAGCTTTCTTT. It specifies CASSFYSVRDRGSNTEAFF.

The chain links TRBV7-2 to TRBJ1-2; 9 bases align to TRBD1. The CDR3 is made up of 15 amino acids. Germline trimming cut 1 base from V and 4 bases from J; bases unmatched to any gene: 4. From germline, CDR1 is SGHTA and CDR2 FQGNSA. The CDR3 DNA reads as TGTGCCAGCAGCTTAGTAAGGGACAGGGCCTATGGCTACACCTTC. Its translation is CASSLVRDRAYGYTF.

The rearrangement uses TRBV7-3 and TRBJ2-3; possible D gene TRBD1, 6 bases. V gave up 4 bases and J gave up 1 base, with 15 bases separating them. Germline V gives CDR1 SGHTA, CDR2 FQGTGA. CDR3 length equals 16 residues. The CDR3 spells CASSSRGGLGTDTQYF. DNA for the CDR3: TGTGCCAGCAGCTCCAGAGGGGGTTTGGGCACAGATACGCAGTATTTT.

V gene TRBV2 combines with J gene TRBJ1-4, with D possibly TRBD1 on 6 matching bases. The germline V gene has CDR1 SNHLY and CDR2 FYNNEI. V was pared by 5 bases and J by 8 bases, with 12 bases between. CDR3 length equals 13 residues. As DNA, the CDR3 is TGTGCCAGCAGTTACAGGGTTAGCGAAAAACTGTTTTTT. Translation: CASSYRVSEKLFF. Together with reference TRBV2 and TRBJ1-4, the CDR3 gives the full variable domain: EPEVTQTPSHQVTQMGQEVILRCVPISNHLYFYWYRQILGQKVEFLVSFYNNEISEKSEIFDDQFSVERPDGSNFTLKIRSTKLEDSAMYFCASSYRVSEKLFFGSGTQLSVL.

This clone was seen repeatedly, ten times or more. This chain links TRBV6-5 with TRBJ2-1; TRBD2 is a possible D gene (6 bases). The germline gives CDR1 MNHEY, CDR2 SVGAGI. The V end lost 11 bases, the J end lost 11 bases, and 16 bases lay between the germline ends. The CDR3 covers 11 residues. The CDR3 sequence is CAAGPVSKQFF. The CDR3 DNA reads TGTGCCGCGGGACCGGTCTCTAAGCAGTTCTTC.

V is TRBV2 and J is TRBJ2-4; D remains ambiguous. This CDR3 comprises 16 residues. In germline, CDR1 is SNHLY, CDR2 FYNNEI. Trimming pared 5 bases from V and 0 bases from J, leaving 14 bases between. The CDR3 DNA reads as TGTGCCAGCAGTTTCGACAATGGCTTAGCCAAAAACATTCAGTACTTC. Translated, it gives CASSFDNGLAKNIQYF. Full variable domain (outside the CDR3, taken from reference TRBV2 and TRBJ2-4): EPEVTQTPSHQVTQMGQEVILRCVPISNHLYFYWYRQILGQKVEFLVSFYNNEISEKSEIFDDQFSVERPDGSNFTLKIRSTKLEDSAMYFCASSFDNGLAKNIQYFGAGTRLSVL.

The genes are TRBV2 and TRBJ2-1, with TRBD1 matching over 11 bases. The germline V gene has CDR1 SNHLY and CDR2 FYNNEI. Unmatched junction bases numbered 10, after V lost 10 bases and J lost 8 bases. CDR3 length: 14 amino acids. CDR3 protein: CATPVDRGLDEQFF. Here the CDR3 DNA reads TGTGCCACTCCGGTGGACAGGGGGCTCGATGAGCAGTTCTTC.

The V call is TRBV10-3, the J call TRBJ2-7; 12 positions agree with TRBD1. The CDR3 consists of 17 residues. Germline CDR1 and CDR2: ENHRY and SYGVKD. Losses at the gene ends were 5 bases for V and 4 bases for J; bases not matched to a gene: 12. The CDR3 DNA reads as TGTGCCATCAGTCAAAGAAGGGGGACAGGGGGCTTGTACGAGCAGTACTTC. This sequence encodes CAISQRRGTGGLYEQYF.

This clone was recorded many times. The CDR3 sequence: CASSVEPSSAEAFF. The CDR3 region has the DNA TGTGCCAGCAGCGTAGAACCGTCAAGCGCTGAAGCTTTCTTT. This chain links TRBV9 with TRBJ1-1; D gene uncertain. Trimming left V 0 bases short and J 6 bases short, with 12 bases between. The CDR3 has 14 residues. Germline V lookup: CDR1 SGDLS, CDR2 YYNGEE.

CDR3 residues: CASSPQGLGQPQHF. CDR3 bases: TGTGCCAGCAGTCCCCAGGGGCTAGGGCAGCCCCAGCATTTT. The J gene is TRBJ1-5, the V gene TRBV2; a weak D match, TRBD1 (6 bases). Germline-derived CDR1 and CDR2 are SNHLY and FYNNEI. Between the trimmed V and J ends, which lost 5 bases and 7 bases, there was a span of 15 bases. There are 14 residues in the CDR3.

The rearrangement links TRBV4-1 to TRBJ1-6; TRBD1 agrees at 10 bases. Germline loops: CDR1 MGHRA, CDR2 YSYEKL. Germline trimming cut 2 bases from V and 10 bases from J; bases unmatched to any gene: 8. The CDR3 sequence is 16 residues long. CDR3 nucleotide sequence: TGCGCCAGCAGCCAACCCGGGACAGGGGTCAGGTCACCCCTCCACTTT. Its translation: CASSQPGTGVRSPLHF.

This rearrangement joins TRBV6-4 to TRBJ2-1, with 15 bases that match TRBD2. The germline V gene has CDR1 MRHNA and CDR2 SNTAGT. The V gene end was trimmed by 5 bases and the J gene end by 7 bases; junction bases not matched to a gene: 3. The CDR3 loop spans 15 amino acids. CDR3 in amino acids: CASSRGTSGGNEQFF. Here the CDR3 DNA reads TGTGCCAGCAGTCGAGGGACTAGCGGGGGGAATGAGCAGTTCTTC.

V gene TRBV15 combines with J gene TRBJ2-2; 10 bases line up with TRBD2. The V gene end was trimmed by 0 bases and the J gene end by 2 bases; junction bases not matched to a gene: 6. Germline CDR1 reads LNHNV; CDR2 reads YYDKDF (reference sequence). The CDR3 is 18 residues long. CDR3 bases: TGTGCCACCAGCAGAGAACTTAGCGGGGGGTTTAACACCGGGGAGCTGTTTTTT. Translating it yields CATSRELSGGFNTGELFF. The full variable domain, in which reference TRBV15 and TRBJ2-2 provide the parts outside the CDR3, is DAMVIQNPRYQVTQFGKPVTLSCSQTLNHNVMYWYQQKSSQAPKLLFHYYDKDFNNEADTPDNFQSRRPNTSFCFLDIRSPGLGDTAMYLCATSRELSGGFNTGELFFGEGSRLTVL.

The V gene is TRBV29-1, the J gene TRBJ1-4; D uncertain. Deletions cut 7 bases from V and 7 bases from J, with 13 bases between. Germline V CDR1 and CDR2: SQVTM, ANQGSEA. The CDR3 is 12 amino acids. This CDR3 is CSGGLIGEKLFF. CDR3 bases: TGCAGCGGTGGACTGATTGGTGAAAAACTGTTTTTT.

The V and J genes are TRBV15 and TRBJ2-5; 10 bases align to TRBD1. The junction had 6 bases not matched to a gene; V was cut back by 5 bases and J by 6 bases. This CDR3 region has 14 residues. Germline V CDR1 and CDR2: LNHNV, YYDKDF (reference sequence). The CDR3 DNA sequence: TGTGCCACCAGCCCCCGGGACAGGGGCCAGACCCAGTACTTC. This sequence encodes CATSPRDRGQTQYF. Combining the CDR3 with reference TRBV15 and TRBJ2-5 gives the whole variable domain DAMVIQNPRYQVTQFGKPVTLSCSQTLNHNVMYWYQQKSSQAPKLLFHYYDKDFNNEADTPDNFQSRRPNTSFCFLDIRSPGLGDTAMYLCATSPRDRGQTQYFGPGTRLLVL.

The chain carries TRBV2 and TRBJ2-2; D is unclear. Trimming took off 2 bases at V and 3 bases at J, with 4 bases between the two ends. Germline V gene sequence: CDR1 SNHLY, CDR2 FYNNEI. This CDR3 has 13 residues. The CDR3 DNA reads as TGTGCCAGCAGTGAAAGCTACACCGGGGAGCTGTTTTTT. It specifies CASSESYTGELFF.